This T cell receptor beta chain was identified during a study of cytomegalovirus exposure and HLA in healthy donors (dated by TCRdb to 2017 to 2019). Background on the whole study: In an earlier analysis of under 600 of the donors, 250 to 300 Gb of sequence data and about 110 million unique TCR beta sequences from some 170 million T cells were reported. An early release that covered approximately 600 HLA-typed donors contained approximately 300 gigabases of sequencing data and around 80 million unique TCR sequences. The genetic ancestry cluster associated with self-reported Caucasian donors included about 84% of the 398 genotyped donors. The study aimed to test whether signatures of past pathogen exposure could be identified by cataloging public T cell receptors. The study used immunosequencing to profile the T cell repertoires of hundreds of subjects and linked those repertoires to cytomegalovirus serostatus. Besides the first cohort of 666 subjects, a separate validation cohort made up of over 95 different subjects was used. High-throughput TCR immunosequencing, statistical association of individual TCRs with disease status, and machine learning were combined to predict cytomegalovirus infection status. To study patterns of TCR occurrence, a later analysis re-analyzed previously published TCR beta repertoires from around 700 donors and added high-resolution HLA genotyping. Rather than using new phenotypic data, the later analysis identified candidate immune exposures from TCR beta sequences and from how often those sequences occurred across donors. In an earlier analysis of 587 of the donors, high-throughput TCR beta sequencing was used to judge whether each TCR beta V gene segment behaved as functional or pseudogenic. Donor age, sex, ethnicity and CMV serostatus were compiled together with the repertoire data. A later genetic analysis took genome-wide SNP genotypes for about 65% of the roughly 670 donors and used that subset as a discovery cohort. Every repertoire in the discovery cohort had been generated on one and the same sequencing platform. Both class I and class II loci were covered by HLA typing, at four-digit resolution. The number of typed donors differed by locus: 629-630 for A, B, C, DRB1 and DQB1; approximately 530 for DQA1; approximately 600 for DPA1; and 400 to 480 for DPB1. Four or five DR-DQ haplotypes were treated as single units for association and clustering because of strong linkage in the cohort. Among some 400 genotyped donors of the cohort, an average of approximately 200,000 unique TCR beta nucleotide sequences was sequenced per donor, of which about 19% were non-productive. The research as a whole found: Most TCR sequences were seen in very few donors, while some public TCRs were found in many individuals. In a later analysis, TCR association rates were found to vary across HLA loci, with the most associated TCRs seen for DRB1 alleles and the fewest for HLA-C alleles. In both the original and validation cohorts, the classifier was reported to diagnose cytomegalovirus status with high specificity and sensitivity. Because the 87-base-pair reads could not distinguish some IMGT-functional V segments, including TRBV6-2 and TRBV6-3, those segments were excluded. In an earlier analysis of 587 of the donors, most TCR beta V segments appeared in productive rearrangements about 90% or about 30% of the time, broadly matching IMGT annotations. A further reported finding was that TCR beta sequences accurately predicted the HLA-A and HLA-B alleles for most subjects in the first cohort. According to a later analysis, most CMV-associated TCR beta chains appeared to be HLA-restricted, and the HLA associations seemed to be driven largely by CMV exposure. A group of highly shared sequence variants was considered likely to be a technical artifact of the sequencing pipeline. Only TCR beta chains were sequenced in this cohort, and the absence of alpha or paired-chain data limited detectable features. In a later analysis, HLA-associated TCR beta chains showed more clonal expansion and lower generation probabilities than non-associated chains that were equally common. The study listed 150 to 200 TCR beta chains as associated with cytomegalovirus. Because counts were too low, seventeen rarely observed V segments, including chromosome 9 orphons, were excluded from the earlier analysis of some 540 of the donors. In vitro tests confirmed that three of the cytomegalovirus-associated TCR beta chains recognize cytomegalovirus antigens. Compared with the roughly 670-donor mean, donors in an Asian-associated ancestry cluster had fewer N-insertions in productive TCRs, according to a later genetic analysis. According to a later analysis, parvovirus B19, influenza, CMV and Epstein-Barr virus appeared linked to several top co-occurrence clusters. Correlated functional status among segregating V segments might reflect linkage disequilibrium, but an unknown experimental factor could not be ruled out. A later genetic analysis associated a missense DCLRE1C variant with V-gene and J-gene trimming of TCR beta chains, and an independent cohort replicated the association. When HLA alleles, especially DR and DQ, strongly co-occurred, attributing TCR associations to individual alleles was difficult. Roughly uniform sequencing depth across donors was assumed in presence/absence analyses, although this assumption may not hold. It was suggested by the authors that the approach could potentially be generalized to other disease states and immunological phenotypes. The only immune exposure information available for the cohort was CMV serostatus. At a false discovery rate of 0.05, a later analysis linked 16,951 TCR beta sequences to specific HLA alleles. HLA typing was unavailable for some donors at each locus, so association tests used only the typed subset.

Preparation of the library involved the immunoSEQ multiplex PCR assay. The multiplex PCR relied on a mix of 60 forward primers for TCR Vbeta segments and 13 reverse primers for TCR Jbeta segments. The CDR3 region of rearranged TCR beta genes was amplified from genomic DNA with a multiplex PCR assay. The amplified TCR beta libraries were sequenced on the Illumina HiSeq System as 87-base-pair reads. Regarding the original processing steps: Across the roughly 700 repertoires, a later analysis counted tens of millions of unique TCR beta chains, around 10 million of which were shared by at least two donors. Raw reads were error-corrected and collapsed into unique sequences with a nearest-neighbor algorithm that merged closely related sequences to remove PCR and sequencing errors. CDR3 sequences were aligned to IMGT reference sequences to assign V, D and J gene segments. Each retained sequence needed at least a six-nucleotide match to both a V gene segment and a J gene segment. Rearrangements were called productive when the CDR3 lacked stop codons and stayed in frame with V and J; all others were non-productive. Following IMGT convention, CDR3 was defined as the stretch from the second conserved V-encoded cysteine to the conserved J-encoded phenylalanine. Sequences without an unambiguous match to a single V gene segment were excluded from the earlier analysis of 587 of the donors. In an earlier analysis of a few hundred of the donors, V segments were called functional above 56.7% productive rearrangements and were called segregating when the between-donor standard deviation exceeded 5%. A statistical classification framework was built for diagnosing cytomegalovirus status from the catalog of TCR beta chain sequences. In a later analysis, TCR nucleotide sequences were compared against IMGT/GENE-DB human TR gene sequences so that V and J genes could be assigned. A later analysis assigned CDR3 sequences and most-parsimonious VDJ recombination scenarios with the TCRdist pipeline. A later analysis defined each TCR beta chain by its CDR3 amino acid sequence plus V-gene family, and excluded reads lacking a unique V-gene family. In a later analysis, 450 to 600 highly shared, low-generation-probability nucleotide sequences were removed to address suspected cross-contamination and a sequencing artifact. In a later analysis, a clonal expansion index was calculated for each public chain from normalized within-repertoire ranks of inferred template counts. Generation probabilities in a later analysis came from a VDJ recombination model fitted to out-of-frame rearrangements, and those results were checked against IGoR. In a later analysis, hypergeometric tests were used to score TCR-TCR, TCR-HLA and TCR-CMV co-occurrence, with a repertoire-size bias correction applied to TCR pairs. A later analysis estimated false discovery rates by permuting HLA or CMV assignments 20 times. A later analysis grouped co-occurring TCRs with DBSCAN, adding TCRdist sequence similarity when clustering within HLA-allele-positive subsets. For co-occurrence clustering, repertoires with fewer than 30,000 or more than 120,000 public chains were excluded, along with about five repertoires with anomalous nucleotide sharing. TCRdb re-hosts the immuneACCESS table, in-frame sequences only. Its copies lack some clones; in the studies checked, an unresolved V gene accounts for under half of them, and the cause for the rest is not known. That table is the source of V, J and clone size, and D and trimming were worked out from the DNA. This sample comprises approximately 170,000 clones, over 70% of them detected only once. About 3% of the sample is held by the ten biggest clonotypes.

The cohort consisted of 670 or so healthy bone marrow donors. At the time of sampling, every cohort member was nominally healthy, though immune exposures that went unrecorded were likely present. The donor tested CMV seropositive and was one of the 289 seropositive cohort members. Each donor provided a peripheral blood sample, and peripheral blood mononuclear cells were used for TCR beta sequencing. The Qiagen DNeasy Blood Extraction Kit was used to extract genomic DNA from the blood cell samples. This clone showed up just a few times. Its antigen is not yet known. Base qualities are missing; no much larger clone stands one base away. The germline V gene specifies MDHEN as CDR1 and SYDVKM as CDR2. V and J lose 2 bases and 0 bases, and a span of 16 bases separates them. The CDR3 goes from the cysteine to the phenylalanine over 17 residues. The kept DNA is CDR3 alone, 51 bases in frame from the first base.

This receptor was identified in a woman younger than 45 in good health and CMV-seropositive. Input material: PBMCs. Recombination linked TRBV28 to TRBJ1-2; TRBD1 is possibly the D segment (5 matching bases). The CDR3 protein: CASSLRGRPLANYGYTF. Read as DNA, the sequence is TGTGCCAGCAGTTTAAGGGGCAGGCCATTAGCTAACTATGGCTACACCTTC.